The rows below give T cell receptor beta chains drawn from one sample of a study of T cells in localized non-small cell lung cancer. TCRdb's copy holds only in-frame clones and misses some; the assay was immunoSEQ multiplex PCR. The repertoire consists of 30,000 to 35,000 clones, with about 88% occurring once and the leading ten covering around 4%. Sequencing used peripheral blood, obtained before any cancer treatment. Receptor source: a woman aged 35-75 years with stage I lung adenocarcinoma. Both conserved end residues are part of each CDR3. Fields, in order: V gene, J gene, D gene, clone size, CDR3 length, CDR3 protein, CDR3 DNA. The D gene is left open where the match is weak. Rows give clone size only sometimes, using once, few, many, or a class for an expanded clone.

>TRBV9|TRBJ2-5|TRBD1|-|14
CASKRTGVGETQYF
TGTGCCAGCAAACGGACAGGGGTGGGAGAGACCCAGTACTTC
>TRBV5-4|TRBJ2-3|-|-|14
CASSMDAALDTQYF
TGTGCCAGCAGCATGGACGCCGCCCTTGATACGCAGTATTTT
>TRBV6-4|TRBJ2-2|TRBD1|-|15
CASSVGDRDMGELFF
TGTGCCAGCAGTGTTGGGGACAGAGACATGGGGGAGCTGTTTTTT
>TRBV30|TRBJ2-1|-|-|12
CAWSAVGGEQFF
TGTGCCTGGAGTGCGGTGGGTGGTGAGCAGTTCTTC
>TRBV5-4|TRBJ1-6|TRBD1|-|15
CASSLQGGESSPLHF
TGTGCCAGCAGCTTGCAAGGGGGCGAGAGTTCACCCCTCCACTTT
>TRBV7-2|TRBJ2-6|-|-|17
CASSLRPGEPGANVLTF
TGTGCCAGCAGCCTACGCCCGGGGGAACCTGGGGCCAACGTCCTGACTTTC
>TRBV7-9|TRBJ2-7|TRBD1|-|12
CATGQGFGEQYF
TGTGCCACCGGACAGGGGTTCGGCGAGCAGTACTTC
>TRBV30|TRBJ2-1|TRBD1|-|17
CAWSVRDRPLTYNEQFF
TGTGCCTGGAGTGTTCGGGACAGGCCCCTTACCTACAATGAGCAGTTCTTC
>TRBV11-3|TRBJ2-3|-|medium-sized|12
CASSLVPDTQYF
TGTGCCAGCAGCTTAGTCCCAGATACGCAGTATTTT
>TRBV7-9|TRBJ1-1|-|once|15
CASNLVSRGGTEAFF
TGTGCCAGCAACTTAGTATCCAGGGGCGGCACTGAAGCTTTCTTT
>TRBV15|TRBJ2-5|TRBD1|once|17
CATSRGTGTGYQETQYF
TGTGCCACCAGCAGAGGAACCGGGACAGGTTACCAAGAGACCCAGTACTTC
>TRBV7-9|TRBJ1-2|-|-|17
CASSARDGKQANYGYTF
TGTGCCAGCAGCGCCCGGGACGGAAAACAAGCTAACTATGGCTACACCTTC
>TRBV9|TRBJ2-3|-|-|14
CASSVLGERDTQYF
TGTGCCAGCAGCGTTTTGGGGGAGAGAGATACGCAGTATTTT
>TRBV7-2|TRBJ2-1|TRBD2|-|17
CASSSQLAGGYYNEQFF
TGTGCCAGCAGCTCGCAACTAGCGGGGGGATACTACAATGAGCAGTTCTTC
>TRBV19|TRBJ1-1|TRBD1|-|14
CASKAGGPNTEAFF
TGTGCCAGTAAAGCAGGGGGCCCGAACACTGAAGCTTTCTTT
>TRBV15|TRBJ2-7|-|-|13
CATSRDLNTRTHF
TGTGCCACCAGCAGAGATCTTAACACTAGAACCCACTTC
>TRBV6-4|TRBJ2-1|-|-|15
CASSPTGPSYNEQFF
TGTGCCAGCAGTCCCACAGGACCCTCCTACAATGAGCAGTTCTTC
>TRBV2|TRBJ2-1|-|-|11
CASSGWEEQFF
TGTGCCAGCAGTGGTTGGGAGGAGCAGTTCTTC
>TRBV9|TRBJ2-1|TRBD2|-|15
CASSVVGLAYNEQFF
TGTGCCAGCAGCGTAGTGGGACTAGCCTACAATGAGCAGTTCTTC
>TRBV18|TRBJ1-1|-|-|15
CASSRGGGGNTEAFF
TGTGCCAGCTCAAGGGGGGGCGGCGGGAACACTGAAGCTTTCTTT
>TRBV15|TRBJ2-3|-|-|14
CATSREERTDTQYF
TGTGCCACCAGCAGAGAGGAACGCACAGATACGCAGTATTTT
>TRBV5-4|TRBJ2-7|TRBD1|-|15
CASSFGQGNFYEQYF
TGTGCCAGCAGCTTCGGACAGGGAAACTTCTACGAGCAGTACTTC
>TRBV5-6|TRBJ1-5|-|-|15
CASSSYSGGYQPQHF
TGTGCCAGCAGTTCCTACTCGGGCGGGTATCAGCCCCAGCATTTT
>TRBV7-9|TRBJ1-1|TRBD1|-|17
CASSFVQGMWENTEAFF
TGTGCCAGCAGCTTCGTACAGGGGATGTGGGAGAACACTGAAGCTTTCTTT
>TRBV5-4|TRBJ1-1|-|few|16
CASSIQLQAMNTEAFF
TGTGCCAGCAGCATACAGTTACAGGCCATGAACACTGAAGCTTTCTTT
>TRBV7-2|TRBJ2-5|TRBD2|-|15
CASSLFRGVGETQYF
TGTGCCAGCAGCTTATTCCGGGGGGTAGGAGAGACCCAGTACTTC
>TRBV19|TRBJ2-1|-|-|13
CASTTGALNEQFF
TGTGCCAGTACGACGGGGGCCCTAAATGAGCAGTTCTTC
>TRBV4-2|TRBJ2-1|-|-|16
CASSQEEGTTYNEQFF
TGTGCCAGCAGCCAAGAAGAGGGGACGACCTACAATGAGCAGTTCTTC
>TRBV18|TRBJ2-1|TRBD2|-|14
CASSNSGGANEQFF
TGTGCCAGCTCAAATAGCGGGGGGGCCAATGAGCAGTTCTTC
>TRBV12-5|TRBJ1-3|-|-|15
CASGPLGLAGNTIYF
TGTGCTAGTGGTCCACTTGGGTTGGCGGGAAACACCATATATTTT
>TRBV18|TRBJ2-5|-|-|14
CASSPRAYQETQYF
TGTGCCAGCTCACCCCGGGCGTACCAAGAGACCCAGTACTTC